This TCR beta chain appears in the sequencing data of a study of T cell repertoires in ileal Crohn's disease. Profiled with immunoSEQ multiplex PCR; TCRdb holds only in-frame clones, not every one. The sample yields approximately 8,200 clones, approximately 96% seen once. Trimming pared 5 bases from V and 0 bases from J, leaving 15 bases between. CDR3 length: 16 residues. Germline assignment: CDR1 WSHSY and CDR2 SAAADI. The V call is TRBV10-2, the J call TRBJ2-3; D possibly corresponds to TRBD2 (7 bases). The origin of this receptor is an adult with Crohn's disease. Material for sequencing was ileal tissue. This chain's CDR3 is CASSSGGGRSTDTQYF. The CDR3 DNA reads TGCGCCAGCAGTTCGGGCGGGGGCCGGAGCACAGATACGCAGTATTTT.